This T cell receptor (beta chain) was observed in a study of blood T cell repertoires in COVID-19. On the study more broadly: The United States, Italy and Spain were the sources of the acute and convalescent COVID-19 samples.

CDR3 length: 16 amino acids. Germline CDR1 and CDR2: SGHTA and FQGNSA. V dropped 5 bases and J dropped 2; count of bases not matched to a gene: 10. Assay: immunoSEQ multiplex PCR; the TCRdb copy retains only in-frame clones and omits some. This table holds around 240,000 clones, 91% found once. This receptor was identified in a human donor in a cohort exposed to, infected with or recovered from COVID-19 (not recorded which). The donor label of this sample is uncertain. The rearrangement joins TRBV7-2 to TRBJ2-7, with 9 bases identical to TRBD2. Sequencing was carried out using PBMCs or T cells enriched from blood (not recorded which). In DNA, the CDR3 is TGTGCCAGCAGCCCAGATGCGGGGGGGCTCCCCTACGAGCAGTACTTC. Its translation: CASSPDAGGLPYEQYF.